This is a list of T cell receptor beta chains from one sample in a study of cytomegalovirus exposure and HLA in healthy donors. Measured with immunoSEQ multiplex PCR; TCRdb has only the in-frame clones, and not every one. Of 60,000 to 100,000 clones listed, roughly 79% are singletons. The sequenced material came from PBMCs. These TCRs come from a male donor in good health and CMV-seropositive. Each CDR3 is given with its conserved first and last residue. Fields, in order: CDR3 protein, J gene, V gene.

CASSEIYSGTSSYEQYF | TRBJ2-7 | TRBV6-1
CASSSLGLLNTEAFF | TRBJ1-1 | TRBV27
CASSWDRGPYEQYF | TRBJ2-7 | TRBV7-3
CASSPQRGGPDTQYF | TRBJ2-3 | TRBV18
CASSPGLAGVSDTQYF | TRBJ2-3 | TRBV28
CASSFGTGGRGYTF | TRBJ1-2 | TRBV27
CASSLESGSHHEQYF | TRBJ2-7 | TRBV7-9
CASSKHGLAGETQYF | TRBJ2-5 | TRBV25-1
CASSFNPHIRQGNQPQHF | TRBJ1-5 | TRBV7-8
CSPRGALTDTQYF | TRBJ2-3 | TRBV29-1
CASSEALFDSYSNQPQHF | TRBJ1-5 | TRBV2
CSVEGTSGEYEQYF | TRBJ2-7 | TRBV29-1
CASKGTANTEAFF | TRBJ1-1 | TRBV2
CASSLAVSNYEQYF | TRBJ2-7 | TRBV7-9
CASSETSGAGEQYF | TRBJ2-7 | TRBV7-3
CASSPGGPFHEQYF | TRBJ2-7 | TRBV6-5
CASSISSGTYNEQFF | TRBJ2-1 | TRBV7-7
CASSFYYRDYEQYF | TRBJ2-7 | TRBV28
CASNGGRAQSPYEQYF | TRBJ2-7 | TRBV2
CTSSRRGGLLDTQYF | TRBJ2-3 | TRBV1
CASSLRTGGWNQPQHF | TRBJ1-5 | TRBV28
CASSETSSGSHEQFF | TRBJ2-1 | TRBV5-1
CASSSYRDREYGKLFF | TRBJ1-4 | TRBV7-2
CASRERGGYNEQFF | TRBJ2-1 | TRBV5-4
CASSVSRGSNQPQHF | TRBJ1-5 | TRBV6-1
CASSWTGAYEQYF | TRBJ2-7 | TRBV27
CASSEVASGANVLTF | TRBJ2-6 | TRBV6-1
CASSLERGHLQETQYF | TRBJ2-5 | TRBV5-5
CASSFQGNQPQHF | TRBJ1-5 | TRBV27
CASSFGPGRNQPQHF | TRBJ1-5 | TRBV7-2
CASSLSTRPGGELFF | TRBJ1-4 | TRBV7-6
CASSYSGTGRQYF | TRBJ2-7 | TRBV6-5
CASSPTLDSNTEAFF | TRBJ1-1 | TRBV18
CASTKRGGLHEQFF | TRBJ2-1 | TRBV7-9
CASSLRTGQRETQYF | TRBJ2-5 | TRBV5-1
CASSLGLTTGGFQPQHF | TRBJ1-5 | TRBV4-3
CASRQSQGGYTF | TRBJ1-2 | TRBV28
CASSVGGAGQPQHF | TRBJ1-5 | TRBV7-2
CASSRSGSSYEQYF | TRBJ2-7 | TRBV13
CASSLGSGATNEKLFF | TRBJ1-4 | TRBV7-6
CASSVVGLAGVDEQFF | TRBJ2-1 | TRBV9